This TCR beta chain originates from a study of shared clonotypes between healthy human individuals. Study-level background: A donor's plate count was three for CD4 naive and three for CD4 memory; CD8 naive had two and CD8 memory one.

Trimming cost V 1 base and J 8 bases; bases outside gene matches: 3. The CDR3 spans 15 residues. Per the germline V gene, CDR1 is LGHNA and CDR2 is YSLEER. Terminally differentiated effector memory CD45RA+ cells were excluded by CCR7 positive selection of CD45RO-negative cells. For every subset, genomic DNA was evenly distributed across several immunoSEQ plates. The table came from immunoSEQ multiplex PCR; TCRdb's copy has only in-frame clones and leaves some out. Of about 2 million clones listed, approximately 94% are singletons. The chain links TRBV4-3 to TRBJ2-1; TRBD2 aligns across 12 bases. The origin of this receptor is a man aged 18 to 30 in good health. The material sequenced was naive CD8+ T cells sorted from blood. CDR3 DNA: TGCGCCAGCAGCCAAGGGACTAGCGGGATCCATGAGCAGTTCTTC. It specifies CASSQGTSGIHEQFF.